This TCR beta chain was identified during a study of blood T cell repertoires in COVID-19. Study in general: Sites in the United States, Italy and Spain provided acute and convalescent COVID-19 samples. PBMCs, B-cell-depleted T cells, or T cells provided the cDNA or gDNA that made up the material.

As originally analysed: Quantification of nucleated cells was approximated via reference gene primer amplification. Clones were read by immunoSEQ multiplex PCR, and TCRdb kept only the in-frame ones, dropping some. V and J calls and clone size are copied from that table; D and trimming were computed from the DNA. The sample shows tens of thousands of clones, under 90% of them seen only once. Trimming stripped 0 bases from V and 2 bases from J, with 8 bases between. The V gene's germline CDR1 is SGHRS and CDR2 YFSETQ. There are 14 residues in the CDR3. The sequencing input was peripheral blood. The receptor comes from a man between 70 and 80 years old with active or convalescent COVID-19. The chain couples TRBV5-1 to TRBJ1-1; D is ambiguous. CDR3 loop: CASSLGWTNTEAFF. CDR3 coding DNA: TGCGCCAGCAGCTTGGGCTGGACTAACACTGAAGCTTTCTTT. Complete variable domain (other parts from reference TRBV5-1 and TRBJ1-1): KAGVTQTPRYLIKTRGQQVTLSCSPISGHRSVSWYQQTPGQGLQFLFEYFSETQRNKGNFPGRFSGRQFSNSRSEMNVSTLELGDSALYLCASSLGWTNTEAFFGQGTRLTVV.